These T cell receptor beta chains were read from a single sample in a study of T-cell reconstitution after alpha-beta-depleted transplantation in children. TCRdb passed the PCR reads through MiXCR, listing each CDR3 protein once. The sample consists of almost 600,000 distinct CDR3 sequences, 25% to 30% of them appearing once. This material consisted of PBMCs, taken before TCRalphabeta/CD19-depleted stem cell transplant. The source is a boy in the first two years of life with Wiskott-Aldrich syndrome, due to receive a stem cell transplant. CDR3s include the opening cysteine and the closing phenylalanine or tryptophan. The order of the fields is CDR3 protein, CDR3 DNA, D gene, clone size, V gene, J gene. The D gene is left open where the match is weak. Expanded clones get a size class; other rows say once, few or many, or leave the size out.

CASSILLAPTDTQYF,TGCGCCAGCAGCATATTACTAGCGCCTACAGATACGCAGTATTTT,TRBD2,once,TRBV5-1,TRBJ2-3
CASSPGDRVRTEAFF,TGCGCCAGCAGCCCGGGGGACAGGGTGAGAACTGAAGCTTTCTTT,TRBD1,-,TRBV5-1,TRBJ1-1
CASSGNRGLAGANVLTF,TGTGCCAGCAGTGGCAACAGGGGTTTAGCTGGGGCCAACGTCCTGACTTTC,TRBD1,-,TRBV2,TRBJ2-6
CASSAQGALGGELFF,TGTGCCAGCAGTGCCCAGGGGGCGCTGGGCGGGGAGCTGTTTTTT,TRBD1,few,TRBV12-3/TRBV12-4,TRBJ2-2
CASSYSLGAPQPQHF,TGTGCCAGCAGTTACTCTTTAGGGGCCCCCCAGCCCCAGCATTTT,-,-,TRBV6-2/TRBV6-3,TRBJ1-5
CASSESGLADFYNEQFF,TGCGCCAGCAGTGAGTCGGGACTAGCGGACTTCTACAATGAGCAGTTCTTC,TRBD2,few,TRBV10-1,TRBJ2-1
CASSQIVGGTEAFF,TGTGCCAGCAGCCAAATCGTCGGGGGTACTGAAGCTTTCTTT,-,-,TRBV3-1,TRBJ1-1
CASSLVRGPTGEPFF,TGCGCCAGCAGCTTGGTCAGGGGGCCGACCGGGGAGCCGTTTTTT,TRBD1,-,TRBV5-1,TRBJ2-2
CASSFATRIGNTEAFF,TGTGCCAGCAGTTTTGCAACGAGGATAGGGAACACTGAAGCTTTCTTT,-,few,TRBV28,TRBJ1-1
CAAQPGLVSTDTQYF,TGTGCCGCACAGCCGGGACTAGTGTCTACAGATACGCAGTATTTT,TRBD2,few,TRBV10-3,TRBJ2-3
CASSQDEAWTGNTIYF,TGTGCCAGCAGCCAAGATGAGGCGTGGACTGGAAACACCATATATTTT,-,-,TRBV4-2,TRBJ1-3
CASSFRQGTRNEQFF,TGCGCCAGCAGCTTTAGACAGGGAACACGAAATGAGCAGTTCTTC,TRBD1,-,TRBV5-1,TRBJ2-1
CASRGSGQYF,TGTGCCAGCAGGGGTTCCGGGCAGTACTTC,-,few,TRBV2,TRBJ2-7
CAIRTSGGGQETQYF,TGTGCCATCAGGACTAGCGGAGGGGGACAAGAGACCCAGTACTTC,TRBD2,-,TRBV10-3,TRBJ2-5
CAREVSGSMNEQFF,TGTGCCAGAGAGGTTAGCGGGAGTATGAATGAGCAGTTCTTC,TRBD2,-,TRBV18,TRBJ2-1
CASSLVQVPDTQYF,TGCGCCAGCAGCTTGGTTCAGGTCCCAGATACGCAGTATTTT,-,few,TRBV5-1,TRBJ2-3
CASSRAQGELFF,TGTGCCAGCAGTCGAGCCCAGGGGGAGCTGTTTTTT,-,many,TRBV6-2/TRBV6-3,TRBJ2-2
CSARSSRFTDTQYF,TGCAGTGCTAGAAGTTCGCGGTTCACAGATACGCAGTATTTT,-,-,TRBV20-1,TRBJ2-3
CASRAQGDQPQHF,TGTGCCAGTAGAGCTCAGGGGGATCAGCCCCAGCATTTT,TRBD1,-,TRBV19,TRBJ1-5
CASSLRHPPSPLHF,TGTGCCAGCAGTTTGCGGCATCCCCCTTCACCCCTCCACTTT,-,-,TRBV28,TRBJ1-6
CASRIQGGDNEQFF,TGCGCCAGCAGAATACAGGGGGGGGACAATGAGCAGTTCTTC,-,-,TRBV5-1,TRBJ2-1
CASSEAGVYHNEQFF,TGTGCCAGCAGTGAGGCGGGAGTTTATCACAATGAGCAGTTCTTC,TRBD2,few,TRBV2,TRBJ2-1
CSAVIGGMANTGELFF,TGCAGTGCTGTCATCGGCGGGATGGCGAACACCGGGGAGCTGTTTTTT,-,once,TRBV20-1,TRBJ2-2
CASSPRAGGVTDTQYF,TGTGCCAGCAGTCCTCGGGCGGGAGGAGTAACAGATACGCAGTATTTT,TRBD2,few,TRBV6-1,TRBJ2-3
CASSLRGQTTPGELFF,TGTGCCAGCAGTTTAAGAGGCCAGACTACGCCCGGGGAGCTGTTTTTT,-,few,TRBV27,TRBJ2-2
CASNVGRDTGELFF,TGTGCCAGCAACGTGGGGAGGGACACCGGGGAGCTGTTTTTT,TRBD2,-,TRBV6-1,TRBJ2-2
CATSDPGEDREETHYF,TGTGCCACCAGTGACCCGGGAGAGGACAGGGAGGAGACCCATTACTTC,TRBD1,-,TRBV24-1,TRBJ2-5